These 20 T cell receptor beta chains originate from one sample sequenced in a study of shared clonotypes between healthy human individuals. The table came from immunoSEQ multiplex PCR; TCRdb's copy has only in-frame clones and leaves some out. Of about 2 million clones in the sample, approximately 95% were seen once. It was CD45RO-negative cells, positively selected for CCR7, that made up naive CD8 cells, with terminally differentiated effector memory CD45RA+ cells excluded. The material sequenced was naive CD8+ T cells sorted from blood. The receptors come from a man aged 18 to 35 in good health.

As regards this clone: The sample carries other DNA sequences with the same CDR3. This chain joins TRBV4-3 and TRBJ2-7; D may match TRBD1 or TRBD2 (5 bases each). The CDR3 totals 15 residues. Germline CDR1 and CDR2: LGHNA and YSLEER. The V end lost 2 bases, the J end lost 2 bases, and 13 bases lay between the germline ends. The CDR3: CASSQTGTGTYEQYF. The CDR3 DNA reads TGCGCCAGCAGCCAAACCGGGACGGGAACCTACGAGCAGTACTTC.

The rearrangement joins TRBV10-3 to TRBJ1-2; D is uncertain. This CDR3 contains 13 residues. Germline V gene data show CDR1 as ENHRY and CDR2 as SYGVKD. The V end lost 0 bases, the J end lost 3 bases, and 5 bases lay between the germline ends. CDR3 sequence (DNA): TGTGCCATCAGTGAGTCACCTGACTATGGCTACACCTTC. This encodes CAISESPDYGYTF.

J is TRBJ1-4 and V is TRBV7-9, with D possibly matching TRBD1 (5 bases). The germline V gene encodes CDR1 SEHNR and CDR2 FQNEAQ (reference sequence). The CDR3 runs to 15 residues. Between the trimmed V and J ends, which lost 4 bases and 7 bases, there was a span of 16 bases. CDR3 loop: CASSSSRVEGEKLFF. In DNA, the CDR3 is TGTGCCAGCAGCTCATCCAGGGTAGAGGGTGAAAAACTGTTTTTT. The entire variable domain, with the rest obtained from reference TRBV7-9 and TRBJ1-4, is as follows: DTGVSQNPRHKITKRGQNVTFRCDPISEHNRLYWYRQTLGQGPEFLTYFQNEAQLEKSRLLSDRFSAERPKGSFSTLEIQRTEQGDSAMYLCASSSSRVEGEKLFFGSGTQLSVL.

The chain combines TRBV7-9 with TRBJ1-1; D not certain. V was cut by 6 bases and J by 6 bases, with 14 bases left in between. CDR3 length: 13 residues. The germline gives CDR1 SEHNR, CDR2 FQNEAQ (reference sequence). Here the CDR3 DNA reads TGTGCCAGCAGATTTGACACTGGGGCTGAAGCTTTCTTT. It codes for CASRFDTGAEAFF.

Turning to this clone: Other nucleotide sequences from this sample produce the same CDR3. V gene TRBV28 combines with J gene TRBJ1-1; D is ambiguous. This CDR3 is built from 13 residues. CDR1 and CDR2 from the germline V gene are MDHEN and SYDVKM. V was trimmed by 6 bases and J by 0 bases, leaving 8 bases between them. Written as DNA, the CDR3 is TGTGCCAGCAGCCCCGACCTGAACACTGAAGCTTTCTTT. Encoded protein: CASSPDLNTEAFF. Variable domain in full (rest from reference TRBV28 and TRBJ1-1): DVKVTQSSRYLVKRTGEKVFLECVQDMDHENMFWYRQDPGLGLRLIYFSYDVKMKEKGDIPEGYSVSREKKERFSLILESASTNQTSMYLCASSPDLNTEAFFGQGTRLTVV.

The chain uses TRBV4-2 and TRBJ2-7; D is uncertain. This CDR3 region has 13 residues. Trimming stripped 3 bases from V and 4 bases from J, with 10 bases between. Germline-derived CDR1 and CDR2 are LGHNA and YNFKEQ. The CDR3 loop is CASSQADGYEQYF. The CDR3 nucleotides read TGTGCCAGCAGCCAGGCGGATGGATACGAGCAGTACTTC.

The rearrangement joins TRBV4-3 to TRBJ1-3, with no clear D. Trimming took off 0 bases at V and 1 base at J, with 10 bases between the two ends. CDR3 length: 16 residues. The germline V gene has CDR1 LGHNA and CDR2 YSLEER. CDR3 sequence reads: CASSQDEGTSGNTIYF. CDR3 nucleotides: TGCGCCAGCAGCCAAGACGAGGGAACTTCTGGAAACACCATATATTTT.

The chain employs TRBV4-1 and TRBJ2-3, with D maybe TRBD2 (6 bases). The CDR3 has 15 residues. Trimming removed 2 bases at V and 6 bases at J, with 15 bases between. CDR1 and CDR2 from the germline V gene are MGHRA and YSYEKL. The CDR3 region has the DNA TGCGCCAGCAGCCAACGGGAGTCTACGATGGATACGCAGTATTTT. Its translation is CASSQRESTMDTQYF.

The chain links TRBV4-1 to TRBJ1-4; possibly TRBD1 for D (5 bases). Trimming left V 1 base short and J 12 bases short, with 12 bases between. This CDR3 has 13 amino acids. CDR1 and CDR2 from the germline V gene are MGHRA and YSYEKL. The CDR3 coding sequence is TGCGCCAGCAGCCAAGCGAGGGACCGCGAACTGTTTTTT. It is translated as CASSQARDRELFF.

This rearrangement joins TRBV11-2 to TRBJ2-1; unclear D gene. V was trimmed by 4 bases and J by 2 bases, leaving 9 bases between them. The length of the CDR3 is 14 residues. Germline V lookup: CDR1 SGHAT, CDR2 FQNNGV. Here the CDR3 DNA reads TGTGCCAGCAGCTCGACTCCAGCCTACAATGAGCAGTTCTTC. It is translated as CASSSTPAYNEQFF.

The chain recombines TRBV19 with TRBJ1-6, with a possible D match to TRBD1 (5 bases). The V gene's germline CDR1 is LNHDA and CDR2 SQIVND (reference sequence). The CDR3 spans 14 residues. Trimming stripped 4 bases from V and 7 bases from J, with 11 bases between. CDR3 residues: CASSKGLRNSPLHF. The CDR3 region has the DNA TGTGCCAGTAGTAAGGGACTCCGCAATTCACCCCTCCACTTT. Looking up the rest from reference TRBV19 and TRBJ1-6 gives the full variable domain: DGGITQSPKYLFRKEGQNVTLSCEQNLNHDAMYWYRQDPGQGLRLIYYSQIVNDFQKGDIAEGYSVSREKKESFPLTVTSAQKNPTAFYLCASSKGLRNSPLHFGNGTRLTVT.

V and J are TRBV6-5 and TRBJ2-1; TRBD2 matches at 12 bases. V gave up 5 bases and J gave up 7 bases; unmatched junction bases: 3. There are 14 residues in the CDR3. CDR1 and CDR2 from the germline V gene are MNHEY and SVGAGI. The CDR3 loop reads CASSDGLAGNEQFF. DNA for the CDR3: TGTGCCAGCAGTGACGGACTAGCGGGGAATGAGCAGTTCTTC.

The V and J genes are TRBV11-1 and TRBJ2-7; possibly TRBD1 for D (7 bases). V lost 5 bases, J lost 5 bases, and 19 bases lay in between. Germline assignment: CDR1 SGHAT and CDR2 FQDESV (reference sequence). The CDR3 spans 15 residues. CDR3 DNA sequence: TGTGCCAGCAGCCCCCCGACAGGGAGGAGCGACGAGCAGTACTTC. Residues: CASSPPTGRSDEQYF.

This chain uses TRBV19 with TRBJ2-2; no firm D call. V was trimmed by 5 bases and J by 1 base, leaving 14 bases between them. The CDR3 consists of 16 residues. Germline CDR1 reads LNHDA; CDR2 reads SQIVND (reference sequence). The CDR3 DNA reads TGTGCCAGTAGTCCACGGACGGTCCAGAACACCGGGGAGCTGTTTTTT. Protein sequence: CASSPRTVQNTGELFF.

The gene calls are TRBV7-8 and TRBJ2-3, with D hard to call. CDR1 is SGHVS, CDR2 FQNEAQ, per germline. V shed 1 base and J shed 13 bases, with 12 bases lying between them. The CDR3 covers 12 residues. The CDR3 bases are TGTGCCAGCAGCTTAGACGACGAGAACGAGTATTTT. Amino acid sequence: CASSLDDENEYF.

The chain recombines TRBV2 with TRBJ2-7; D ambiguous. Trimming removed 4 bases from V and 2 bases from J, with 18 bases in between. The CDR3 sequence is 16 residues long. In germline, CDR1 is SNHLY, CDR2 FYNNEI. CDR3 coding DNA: TGTGCCAGCAGTGTCAGCCGTTCCCTCCCCACCTACGAGCAGTACTTC. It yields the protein CASSVSRSLPTYEQYF.

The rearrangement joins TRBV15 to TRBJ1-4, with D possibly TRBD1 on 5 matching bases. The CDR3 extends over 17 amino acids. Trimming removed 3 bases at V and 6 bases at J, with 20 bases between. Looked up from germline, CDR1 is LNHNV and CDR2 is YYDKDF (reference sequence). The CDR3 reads CATSRGWGGVDDEKLFF. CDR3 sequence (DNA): TGTGCCACCAGCAGGGGATGGGGAGGGGTCGACGATGAAAAACTGTTTTTT.

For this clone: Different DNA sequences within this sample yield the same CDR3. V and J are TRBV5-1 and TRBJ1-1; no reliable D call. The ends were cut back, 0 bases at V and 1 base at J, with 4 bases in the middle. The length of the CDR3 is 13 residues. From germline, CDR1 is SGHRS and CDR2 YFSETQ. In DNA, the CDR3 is TGCGCCAGCAGCTTGGCTGGGAACACTGAAGCTTTCTTT. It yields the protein CASSLAGNTEAFF.

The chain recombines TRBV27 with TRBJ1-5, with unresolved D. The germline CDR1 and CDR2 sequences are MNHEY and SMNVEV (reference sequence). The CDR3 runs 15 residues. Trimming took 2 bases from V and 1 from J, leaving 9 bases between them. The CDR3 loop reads CASSLMSGSNQPQHF. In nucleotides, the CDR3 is TGTGCCAGCAGTTTAATGTCGGGGAGCAATCAGCCCCAGCATTTT.

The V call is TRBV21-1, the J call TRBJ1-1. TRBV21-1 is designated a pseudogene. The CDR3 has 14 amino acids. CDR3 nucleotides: TGTGCCAGCACCCCCGCGGGGGGGAACACTGAAGCTTTCTTT. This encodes CASTPAGGNTEAFF.